The text below deals with one T cell receptor beta chain. The target antigen is unknown. Hyperthyroidism had been newly diagnosed in patients aged 18 to 65, and its duration was under 2 months. This record comes from a study of T cells in Graves' hyperthyroidism and ophthalmopathy. Points from the study as a whole: From stable hyperthyroidism, ophthalmopathy was separated by a 13 V-J model.

Germline CDR1 and CDR2: LNHDA and SQIVND (reference sequence). CDR3 length: 13 residues. Trimming left V 9 bases short and J 7 bases short, with 16 bases between. From RNA transcripts, TCR beta CDR3 regions were amplified. First-round RT-PCR of the TCR CDR3 relied on the HTBI primer set. TCRdb redid the calling of the multiplex PCR reads with MiXCR, one entry per CDR3 protein. The data contain hundreds of thousands of distinct CDR3 sequences, over 35% of them singletons. The chain is built from TRBV19 and TRBJ1-5; TRBD1 is a possible D gene (6 bases). This receptor was taken from a man younger than 35 with Graves' hyperthyroidism. Sequenced material: blood. The DNA of the CDR3 is TGTGCCAGGAGCTTGCCCGGACAGCAGCCCCAGCATTTT. Protein sequence: CARSLPGQQPQHF.